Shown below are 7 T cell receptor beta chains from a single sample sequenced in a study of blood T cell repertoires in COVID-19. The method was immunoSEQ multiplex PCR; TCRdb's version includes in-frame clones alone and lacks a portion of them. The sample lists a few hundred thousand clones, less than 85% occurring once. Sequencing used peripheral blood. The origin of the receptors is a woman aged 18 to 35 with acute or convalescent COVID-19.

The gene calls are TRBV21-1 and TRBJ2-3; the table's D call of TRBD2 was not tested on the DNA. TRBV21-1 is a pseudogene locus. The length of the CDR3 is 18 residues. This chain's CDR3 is CASSKGASGRAMADTQYF. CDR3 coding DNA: TGTGCCAGCAGCAAAGGGGCTAGCGGGAGGGCCATGGCAGATACGCAGTATTTT.

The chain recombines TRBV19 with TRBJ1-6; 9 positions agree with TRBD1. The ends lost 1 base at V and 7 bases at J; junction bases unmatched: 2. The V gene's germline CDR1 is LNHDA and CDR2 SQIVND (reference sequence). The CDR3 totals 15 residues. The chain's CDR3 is CASSIGDRANSPLHF. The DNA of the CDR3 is TGTGCCAGTAGTATAGGGGACAGGGCAAATTCACCCCTCCACTTT.

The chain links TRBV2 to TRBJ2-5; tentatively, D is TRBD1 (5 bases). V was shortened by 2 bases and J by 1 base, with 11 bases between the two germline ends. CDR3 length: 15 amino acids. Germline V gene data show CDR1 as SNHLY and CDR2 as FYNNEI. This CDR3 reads CASSEWQGSQETQYF. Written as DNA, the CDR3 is TGTGCCAGCAGTGAATGGCAGGGCTCCCAAGAGACCCAGTACTTC. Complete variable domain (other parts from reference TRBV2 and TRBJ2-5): EPEVTQTPSHQVTQMGQEVILRCVPISNHLYFYWYRQILGQKVEFLVSFYNNEISEKSEIFDDQFSVERPDGSNFTLKIRSTKLEDSAMYFCASSEWQGSQETQYFGPGTRLLVL.

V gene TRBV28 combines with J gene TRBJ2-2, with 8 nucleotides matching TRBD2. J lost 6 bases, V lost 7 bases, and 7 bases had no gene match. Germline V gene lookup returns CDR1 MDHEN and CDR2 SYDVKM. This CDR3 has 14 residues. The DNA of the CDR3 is TGTGCCAGCACGAAGCGGGAGCCCGCCGGGGAGCTGTTTTTT. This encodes CASTKREPAGELFF.

Here the CDR3 reads CASSLFSGEEAEAFF. Written as DNA, the CDR3 is TGTGCCAGCAGCTTATTCAGCGGGGAGGAAGCTGAAGCTTTCTTT. This chain joins TRBV7-6 and TRBJ1-1; D gene unclear. V lost 2 bases, J lost 6 bases, and 16 bases lay in between. Germline loops: CDR1 SGHVS, CDR2 FNYEAQ. CDR3 length equals 15 residues.

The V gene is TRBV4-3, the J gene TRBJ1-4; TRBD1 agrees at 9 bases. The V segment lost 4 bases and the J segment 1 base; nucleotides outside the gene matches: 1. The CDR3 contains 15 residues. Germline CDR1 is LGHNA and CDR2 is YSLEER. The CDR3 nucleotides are TGCGCCAGCAGCCGGGGACAGGGAACTAATGAAAAACTGTTTTTT. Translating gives CASSRGQGTNEKLFF.

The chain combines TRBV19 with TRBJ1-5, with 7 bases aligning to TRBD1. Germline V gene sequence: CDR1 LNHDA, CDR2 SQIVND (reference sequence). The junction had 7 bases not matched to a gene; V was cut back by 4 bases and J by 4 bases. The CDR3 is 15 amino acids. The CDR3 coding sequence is TGTGCCAGTAGTAACACAGGGGCCTCAAATCAGCCCCAGCATTTT. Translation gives CASSNTGASNQPQHF.